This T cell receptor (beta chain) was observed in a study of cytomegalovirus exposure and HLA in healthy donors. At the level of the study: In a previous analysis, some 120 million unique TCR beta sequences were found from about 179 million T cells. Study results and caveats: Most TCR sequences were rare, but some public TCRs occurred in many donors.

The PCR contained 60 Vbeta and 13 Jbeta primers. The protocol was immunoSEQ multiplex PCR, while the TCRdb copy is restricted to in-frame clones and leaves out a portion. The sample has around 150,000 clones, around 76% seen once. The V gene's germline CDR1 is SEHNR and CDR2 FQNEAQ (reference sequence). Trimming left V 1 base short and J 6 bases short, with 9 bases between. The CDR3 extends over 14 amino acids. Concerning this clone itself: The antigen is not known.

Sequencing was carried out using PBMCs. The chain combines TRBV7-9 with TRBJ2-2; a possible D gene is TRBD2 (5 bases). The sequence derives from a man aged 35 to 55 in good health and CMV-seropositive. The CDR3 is CASSLGGFPGELFF. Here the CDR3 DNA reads TGTGCCAGCAGCTTAGGAGGGTTTCCCGGGGAGCTGTTTTTT.